This TCR beta chain was recovered during a study of T-cell reconstitution after alpha-beta-depleted transplantation in children. Study-wide findings and caveats: Hyperexpanded clones declined; after one year, newly produced T cells mostly supplied diversity.

Unique molecular identifiers tagged the TCRbeta library. TCRdb re-derived calls from the PCR reads in MiXCR, one entry per CDR3 protein. Seen here are around 580,000 distinct CDR3 sequences, 23% observed once, and the top ten hold around an eighth. The sample holds many counts of this clonotype. The antigen is not known. The CDR3 loop spans 11 amino acids. The V gene lost 4 bases and the J gene lost 6 bases, with 7 bases spanning the gap. Germline values: CDR1 MDHEN, CDR2 SYDVKM. The clonotype originates from a boy in the first two years of life who had a stem cell transplant for acute myeloid leukemia, so the T cells may come from the graft donor. The sample here was PBMCs, mostly from graft donor cells, taken 360 days after TCRalphabeta/CD19-depleted stem cell transplant. The chain joins TRBV28 to TRBJ2-7; no clear D gene. In DNA form, the CDR3 reads TGTGCCAGCAGTTCCTGGGGCGAGCAGTACGTC. Protein: CASSSWGEQYV.